A selection of T cell receptor beta chains follows, all from one sample in a study of long-term antiretroviral therapy in people with HIV. The repertoire was sequenced with immunoSEQ multiplex PCR; TCRdb's copy has only in-frame clones and lacks some. This table holds over 25,000 clones, about 86% found once. The sequencing used unsorted PBMCs, collected 0.8 years after starting antiretroviral therapy. The receptor set was obtained from a woman aged 25-40 years with HIV. Each CDR3 is given with its conserved first and last residue. The order of the fields is D gene, J gene, clone size, V gene, CDR3 DNA, CDR3 protein. The D gene is left open where the match is weak. Only some rows state a clone size, as once, few, many or a class for expanded clones.

>-|TRBJ2-3|-|TRBV4-1
TGCGCCAGCAGCCACCTCAATAAGGGCAGCCGACTCACAGATACGCAGTATTTT
CASSHLNKGSRLTDTQYF
>-|TRBJ1-2|few|TRBV19
TGTGCCAGTAGTCGTGTCGGATTCTATGGCTACACCTTC
CASSRVGFYGYTF
>-|TRBJ1-1|-|TRBV19
TGTGCCAGTAAATGGGGCACCCCGAACACTGAAGCTTTCTTT
CASKWGTPNTEAFF
>-|TRBJ2-3|-|TRBV5-6
TGTGCCAGCAGCGAACCGACGAAGCATTCCACAGATACGCAGTATTTT
CASSEPTKHSTDTQYF
>TRBD1|TRBJ1-1|-|TRBV2
TGTGCCAGCATTGACCGGTCGGGACAGGAAGCTTTCTTT
CASIDRSGQEAFF
>TRBD1|TRBJ2-6|-|TRBV9
TGTGCCAGCAGCTCCCGTACAGGGGGCTCTGGGGCCAACGTCCTGACTTTC
CASSSRTGGSGANVLTF
>TRBD1|TRBJ2-7|-|TRBV29-1
TGCAGCGTTGTAGACAGGGAGCGACCCAACGAGCAGTACTTT
CSVVDRERPNEQYF
>-|TRBJ1-4|-|TRBV2
TGTGCCAGCAAAGGCTCCCAAAGAACACCGGGACGGTGGAATGAAAAACTGTTTTTT
CASKGSQRTPGRWNEKLFF
>-|TRBJ1-1|-|TRBV2
TGTGCCAGCAGTGAAATCAGGGGAGAAACTGAAGCTTTCTTT
CASSEIRGETEAFF
>TRBD2|TRBJ2-7|-|TRBV6-4
TGTGCCAGCAGTGCTTACGGGGGGAGCTCCTACGAGCAGTACTTC
CASSAYGGSSYEQYF
>-|TRBJ2-3|-|TRBV11-2
TGTGCCAGCAGCTCGGGTGGCACAGATACGCAGTATTTT
CASSSGGTDTQYF
>TRBD2|TRBJ2-1|-|TRBV27
TGTGCCAGCAGCATCCTAGCGGGGTACAATGAGCAGTTCTTC
CASSILAGYNEQFF
>TRBD1|TRBJ1-2|once|TRBV12-5
TGTGCTAGTGGTTTGGTAAGCGGGACAGGGATTTCTAACTATGGCTACACCTTC
CASGLVSGTGISNYGYTF
>-|TRBJ1-5|-|TRBV2
TGTGCCAGCCTCGAAGTGGAGAGTCAGCCCCAGCATTTT
CASLEVESQPQHF
>-|TRBJ2-7|few|TRBV11-2
TGTGCCAGCAGCTTTGAATACGAGCAGTACTTC
CASSFEYEQYF
>TRBD1|TRBJ1-4|-|TRBV2
TGTGCCAGCAGTGGATTAGGACAGGCTTATAATGAAAAACTGTTTTTT
CASSGLGQAYNEKLFF
>TRBD1|TRBJ2-3|once|TRBV5-1
TGCGCCAGCAGCTGGGACAGGACAGATACGCAGTATTTT
CASSWDRTDTQYF
>-|TRBJ1-2|-|TRBV5-1
TGCGCCAGCAGCCCAACCTCCCGGGACCATGGCTACACCTTC
CASSPTSRDHGYTF
>-|TRBJ2-5|-|TRBV9
TGTGCCAGCAGCGTAGCCTCGGACAGGGAGGGACAAGAGACCCAGTACTTC
CASSVASDREGQETQYF
>-|TRBJ1-1|-|TRBV5-1
TGCGCCAGCAGACCGGACAGGAACACTGAAGCTTTCTTT
CASRPDRNTEAFF
>TRBD1|TRBJ1-4|-|TRBV9
TGTGCCAGCAGCGCAGGTCGGAGACAGGGAACTAATGAAAAACTGTTTTTT
CASSAGRRQGTNEKLFF
>-|TRBJ1-2|-|TRBV6-1
TGTGCCAGCAGTGAAGCAGGGTATGGCTACACCTTC
CASSEAGYGYTF
>-|TRBJ2-5|-|TRBV2
TGTGCCAGCAGTCCTATACAAGAGACCCAGTACTTC
CASSPIQETQYF
>TRBD2|TRBJ2-3|-|TRBV6-4
TGTGCCAGCAGTGCCGCTAGCGGGGGTTCAGATACGCAGTATTTT
CASSAASGGSDTQYF
>-|TRBJ1-4|-|TRBV27
TGTGCCAGCAGTTTCATATCAACTAATGAAAAACTGTTTTTT
CASSFISTNEKLFF
>TRBD1|TRBJ1-2|-|TRBV27
TGTGCCAGCAGTTCGATCACCTCAACCTCGGACAGGGGTAGGGGCTACACCTTC
CASSSITSTSDRGRGYTF
>-|TRBJ2-5|-|TRBV7-8
TGTGCCAGCAGCCCCGGACCTTGGAAAGAGACCCAGTACTTC
CASSPGPWKETQYF
>-|TRBJ1-3|-|TRBV30
TGTGCCTGGAGTGTACGTCAGTCCGGAGGAAACACCATATATTTT
CAWSVRQSGGNTIYF
>-|TRBJ1-6|-|TRBV4-2
TGTGCCAGCAGCCAAGAAGGCCCTAATTCACCCCTCCACTTT
CASSQEGPNSPLHF
>-|TRBJ2-3|-|TRBV19
TGTGCCAGTAGCCCAGGGGCGGTGGGCCTTTATACAGATACGCAGTATTTT
CASSPGAVGLYTDTQYF
>-|TRBJ1-5|-|TRBV28
TGTGCCAGCATGGCGGTGGTCTCCCAGCCCCAGCATTTT
CASMAVVSQPQHF
>TRBD1|TRBJ1-6|-|TRBV6-5
TGTGCCAGCAGTTCCGGGACAGCTAATTCACCCCTCCACTTT
CASSSGTANSPLHF
>-|TRBJ2-3|-|TRBV27
TGTGCCAGCAGTTCTTGGGCAGGGAGCACAGATACGCAGTATTTT
CASSSWAGSTDTQYF
>-|TRBJ2-7|-|TRBV11-2
TGTGCCAGCAGCAAAGACAGGTACTCCTACGAGCAGTACTTC
CASSKDRYSYEQYF
>-|TRBJ2-5|-|TRBV7-3
TGTGCCAGCAGCTTAGGGGCCAGGGAGAGGGAGACCCAGTACTTC
CASSLGARERETQYF
>TRBD1|TRBJ1-1|few|TRBV7-9
TGTGCCAGCAGCCCTCCAGGGGGCGGCACTGAAGCTTTCTTT
CASSPPGGGTEAFF
>-|TRBJ1-6|once|TRBV5-5
TGTGCCAGCAGCTTGGGGGGGAGCTCCTATAATTCACCCCTCCACTTT
CASSLGGSSYNSPLHF
>-|TRBJ1-5|-|TRBV12-5
TGTGCTAGTGGTTTCAAGTTACTTGGTAGTCAGGGCAATCAGCCCCAGCATTTT
CASGFKLLGSQGNQPQHF
>TRBD1|TRBJ2-3|-|TRBV5-6
TGTGCCAGCAGCCGATCTACTGACAGGGCCGACACAGATACGCAGTATTTT
CASSRSTDRADTDTQYF
>-|TRBJ1-2|-|TRBV20-1
TGCAGTGCTTGGGGCGGGGGTGGCTACACCTTC
CSAWGGGGYTF
>TRBD2|TRBJ2-3|-|TRBV12-5
TGTGCTAGTGGTACGCGGGGGGGCCAGACCACAGATACGCAGTATTTT
CASGTRGGQTTDTQYF
>TRBD1|TRBJ1-5|-|TRBV6-5
TGTGCCACCCGGACCGGGACAGGGGGCGGTCAGCCCCAGCATTTT
CATRTGTGGGQPQHF
>TRBD1|TRBJ1-2|-|TRBV20-1
TGCAGTGCTACGACAGGGGTGGGCTACACCTTC
CSATTGVGYTF
>-|TRBJ2-7|-|TRBV6-7
TGTGCCAGCAGCCCCGGGACACTCCGGCGGGAGCAGTACTTC
CASSPGTLRREQYF
>TRBD2|TRBJ2-1|-|TRBV9
TGTGCCAGCAGCGTAGTCGGGGGGGCAAGGAATGAGCAGTTCTTC
CASSVVGGARNEQFF